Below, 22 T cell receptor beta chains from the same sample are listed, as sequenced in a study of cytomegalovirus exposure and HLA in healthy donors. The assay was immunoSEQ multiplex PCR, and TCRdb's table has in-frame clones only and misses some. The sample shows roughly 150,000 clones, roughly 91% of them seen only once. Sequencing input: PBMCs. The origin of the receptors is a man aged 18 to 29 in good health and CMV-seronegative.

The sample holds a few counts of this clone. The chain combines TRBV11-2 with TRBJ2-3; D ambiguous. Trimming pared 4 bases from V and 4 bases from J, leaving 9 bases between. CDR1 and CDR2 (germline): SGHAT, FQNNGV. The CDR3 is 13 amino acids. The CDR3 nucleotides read TGTGCCAGCAGCTCAAGCTTCCCAGATACGCAGTATTTT. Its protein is CASSSSFPDTQYF.

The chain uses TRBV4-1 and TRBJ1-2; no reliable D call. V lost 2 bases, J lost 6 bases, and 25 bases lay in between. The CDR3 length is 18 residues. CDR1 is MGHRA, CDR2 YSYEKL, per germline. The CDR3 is CASSQPRKGWGGGDGYTF. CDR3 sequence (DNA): TGCGCCAGCAGCCAACCTAGGAAGGGTTGGGGTGGAGGTGATGGCTACACCTTC.

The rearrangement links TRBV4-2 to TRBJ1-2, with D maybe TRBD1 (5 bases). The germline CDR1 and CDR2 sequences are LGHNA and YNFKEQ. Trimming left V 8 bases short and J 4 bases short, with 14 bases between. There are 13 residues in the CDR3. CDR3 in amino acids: CASDPGGSYGYTF. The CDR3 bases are TGTGCCAGCGACCCGGGGGGGTCCTATGGCTACACCTTC.

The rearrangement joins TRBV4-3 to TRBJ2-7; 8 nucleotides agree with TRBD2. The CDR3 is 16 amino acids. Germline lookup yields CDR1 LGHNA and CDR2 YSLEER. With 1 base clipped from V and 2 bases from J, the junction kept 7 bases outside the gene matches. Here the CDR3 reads CASSQVAGGLTYEQYF. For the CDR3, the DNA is TGCGCCAGCAGCCAAGTTGCGGGGGGCCTCACCTACGAGCAGTACTTC.

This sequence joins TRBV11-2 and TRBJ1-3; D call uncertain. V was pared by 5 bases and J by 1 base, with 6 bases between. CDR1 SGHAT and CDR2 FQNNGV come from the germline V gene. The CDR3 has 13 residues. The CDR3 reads CASSLLSGNTIYF. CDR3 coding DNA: TGTGCCAGCAGCCTTTTATCTGGAAACACCATATATTTT.

For the CDR3, the DNA is TGCGCCAGCAGCCAAGTCCCGGGACAGGGTTTGCCAGATACGCAGTATTTT. Protein product: CASSQVPGQGLPDTQYF. The rearrangement links TRBV4-3 to TRBJ2-3; 9 bases align to TRBD1. V lost 1 base and J lost 4; bases outside the gene matches: 9. The CDR3 spans 17 residues. Germline CDR1 LGHNA, CDR2 YSLEER.

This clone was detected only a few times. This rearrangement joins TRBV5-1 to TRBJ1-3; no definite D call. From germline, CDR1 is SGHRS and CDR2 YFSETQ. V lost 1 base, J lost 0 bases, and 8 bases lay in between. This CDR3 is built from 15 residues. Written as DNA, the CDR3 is TGCGCCAGCAGCTTGTTCGGGGACTCTGGAAACACCATATATTTT. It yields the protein CASSLFGDSGNTIYF.

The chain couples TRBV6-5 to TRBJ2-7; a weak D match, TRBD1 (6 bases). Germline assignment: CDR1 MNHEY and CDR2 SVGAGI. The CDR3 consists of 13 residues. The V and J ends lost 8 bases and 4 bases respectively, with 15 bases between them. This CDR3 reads CASGSGVSYEQYF. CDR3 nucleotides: TGTGCCAGCGGATCAGGGGTTTCGTACGAGCAGTACTTC.

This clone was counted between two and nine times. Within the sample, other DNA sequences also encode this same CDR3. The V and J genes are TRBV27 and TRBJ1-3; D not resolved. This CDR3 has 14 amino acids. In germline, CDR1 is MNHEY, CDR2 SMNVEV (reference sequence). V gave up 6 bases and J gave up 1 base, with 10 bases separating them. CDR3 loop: CASSLGGSGNTIYF. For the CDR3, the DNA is TGTGCCAGCAGCTTGGGAGGATCTGGAAACACCATATATTTT.

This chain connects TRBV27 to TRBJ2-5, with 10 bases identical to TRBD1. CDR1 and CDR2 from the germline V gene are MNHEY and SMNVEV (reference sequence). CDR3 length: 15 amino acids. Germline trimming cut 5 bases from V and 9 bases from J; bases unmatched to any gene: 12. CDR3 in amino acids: CASSPPGQGELAQYF. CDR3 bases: TGTGCCAGCAGTCCTCCCGGACAGGGGGAATTGGCCCAGTACTTC.

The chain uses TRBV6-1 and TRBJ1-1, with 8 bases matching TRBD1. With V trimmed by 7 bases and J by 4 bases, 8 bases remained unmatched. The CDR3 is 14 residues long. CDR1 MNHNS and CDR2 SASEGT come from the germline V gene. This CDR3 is CASNLGQGGTEAFF. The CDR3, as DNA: TGTGCCAGCAATCTAGGACAGGGCGGCACTGAAGCTTTCTTT.

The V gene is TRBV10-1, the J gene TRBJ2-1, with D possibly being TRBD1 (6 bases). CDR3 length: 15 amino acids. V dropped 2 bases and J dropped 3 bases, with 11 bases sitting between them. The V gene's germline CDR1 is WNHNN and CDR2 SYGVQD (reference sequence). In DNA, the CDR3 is TGCGCCAGCAGTGAGCTCGGACAGAGCTACAATGAGCAGTTCTTC. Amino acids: CASSELGQSYNEQFF.

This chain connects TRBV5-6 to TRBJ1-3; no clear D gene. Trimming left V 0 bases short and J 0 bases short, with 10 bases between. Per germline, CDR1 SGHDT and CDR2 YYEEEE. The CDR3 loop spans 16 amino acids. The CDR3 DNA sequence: TGTGCCAGCAGCTTGGGAGGGCTTGGCTCTGGAAACACCATATATTTT. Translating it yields CASSLGGLGSGNTIYF. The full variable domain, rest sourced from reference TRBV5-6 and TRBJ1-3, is DAGVTQSPTHLIKTRGQQVTLRCSPKSGHDTVSWYQQALGQGPQFIFQYYEEEERQRGNFPDRFSGHQFPNYSSELNVNALLLGDSALYLCASSLGGLGSGNTIYFGEGSWLTVV.

CDR3 nucleotide sequence: TGTGCCAGCAGTTCCCTCTCGGTAGCCAAAAACATTCAGTACTTC. It specifies CASSSLSVAKNIQYF. The genes are TRBV11-1 and TRBJ2-4; the D is unclear. V lost 6 bases and J 0 bases, leaving 12 bases between the germline ends. The CDR3 spans 15 residues. Germline V gives CDR1 SGHAT, CDR2 FQDESV (reference sequence).

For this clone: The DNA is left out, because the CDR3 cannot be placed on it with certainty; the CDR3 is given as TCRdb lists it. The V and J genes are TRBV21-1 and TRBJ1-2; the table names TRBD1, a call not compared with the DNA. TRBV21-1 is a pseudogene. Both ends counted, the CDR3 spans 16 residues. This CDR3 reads CASSKEVGQGAGGYTF.

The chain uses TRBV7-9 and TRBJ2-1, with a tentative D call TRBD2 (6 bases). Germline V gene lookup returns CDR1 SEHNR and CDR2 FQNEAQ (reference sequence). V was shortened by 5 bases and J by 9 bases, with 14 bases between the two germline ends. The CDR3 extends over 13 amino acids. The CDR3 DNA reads TGTGCCAGCAGCGAAGACACCGGGGGTGAGCAGTTCTTC. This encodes CASSEDTGGEQFF.

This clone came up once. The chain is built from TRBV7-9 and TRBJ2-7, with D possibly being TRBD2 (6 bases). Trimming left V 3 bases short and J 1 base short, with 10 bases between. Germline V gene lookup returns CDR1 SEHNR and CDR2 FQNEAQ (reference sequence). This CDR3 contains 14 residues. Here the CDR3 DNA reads TGTGCCAGCAGCTTTAATAGCGGTTCCTACGAGCAGTACTTC. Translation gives CASSFNSGSYEQYF.

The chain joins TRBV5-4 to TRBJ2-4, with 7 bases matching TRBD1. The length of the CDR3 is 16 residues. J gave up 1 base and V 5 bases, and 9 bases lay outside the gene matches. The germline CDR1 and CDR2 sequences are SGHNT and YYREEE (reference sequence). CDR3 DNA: TGTGCCAGCAGTTACTCAGGGGGTCGGGCCAAAAACATTCAGTACTTC. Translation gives CASSYSGGRAKNIQYF. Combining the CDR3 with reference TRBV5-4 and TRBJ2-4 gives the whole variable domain ETGVTQSPTHLIKTRGQQVTLRCSSQSGHNTVSWYQQALGQGPQFIFQYYREEENGRGNFPPRFSGLQFPNYSSELNVNALELDDSALYLCASSYSGGRAKNIQYFGAGTRLSVL.

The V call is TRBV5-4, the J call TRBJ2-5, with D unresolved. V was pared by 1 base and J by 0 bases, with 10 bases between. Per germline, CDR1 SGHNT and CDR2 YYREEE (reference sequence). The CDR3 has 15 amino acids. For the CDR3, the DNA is TGTGCCAGCAGCTTGTACAATGACAACCAAGAGACCCAGTACTTC. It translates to CASSLYNDNQETQYF.

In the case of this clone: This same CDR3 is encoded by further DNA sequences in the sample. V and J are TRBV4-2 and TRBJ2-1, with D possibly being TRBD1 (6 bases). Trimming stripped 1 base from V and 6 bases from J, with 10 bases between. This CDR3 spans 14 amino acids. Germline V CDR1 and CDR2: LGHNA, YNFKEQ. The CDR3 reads CASSQGQGSNEQFF. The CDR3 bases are TGTGCCAGCAGCCAAGGCCAGGGGAGCAATGAGCAGTTCTTC.

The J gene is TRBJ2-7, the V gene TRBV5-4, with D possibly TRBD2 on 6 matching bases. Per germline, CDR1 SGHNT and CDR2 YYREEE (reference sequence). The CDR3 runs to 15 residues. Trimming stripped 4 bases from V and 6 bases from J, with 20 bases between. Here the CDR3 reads CASSGRDRGVGEQYF. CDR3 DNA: TGTGCCAGCAGCGGACGGGACCGCGGGGTAGGCGAGCAGTACTTC. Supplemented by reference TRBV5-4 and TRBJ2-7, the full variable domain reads ETGVTQSPTHLIKTRGQQVTLRCSSQSGHNTVSWYQQALGQGPQFIFQYYREEENGRGNFPPRFSGLQFPNYSSELNVNALELDDSALYLCASSGRDRGVGEQYFGPGTRLTVT.

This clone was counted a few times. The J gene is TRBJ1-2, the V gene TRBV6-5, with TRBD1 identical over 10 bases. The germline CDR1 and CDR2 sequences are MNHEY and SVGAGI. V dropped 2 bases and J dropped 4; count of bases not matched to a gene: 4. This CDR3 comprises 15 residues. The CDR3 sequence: CASSYGQGVAYGYTF. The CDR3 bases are TGTGCCAGCAGTTACGGACAGGGGGTCGCCTATGGCTACACCTTC.